These 3 T cell receptor beta chains originate from one sample sequenced in a study of CD8+ T cells in alopecia areata. Treatment of the sample: oral pan-JAK inhibitor, 5-10 mg twice daily. Investigators isolated RNA and reverse transcribed it into cDNA to act as the sequencing template. Sequencing was performed with immunoSEQ multiplex PCR; in TCRdb, only in-frame clones are kept and a portion is missing. The sample lists approximately 210,000 clones; about three fifths were seen once. This sample comprised CD4+ T cells sorted from blood, obtained at week 4, from a patient treated with tofacitinib. These TCRs come from a human donor with alopecia areata.

The chain employs TRBV4-3 and TRBJ2-3; D remains ambiguous. The V end lost 1 base, the J end lost 4 bases, and 6 bases lay between the germline ends. The CDR3 sequence is 13 residues long. CDR1 and CDR2 from the germline V gene are LGHNA and YSLEER. The CDR3 spells CASSQGTADTQYF. The DNA for the CDR3 is TGCGCCAGCAGCCAAGGTACTGCAGATACGCAGTATTTT.

The chain's CDR3 is CASSPSHRGRNSPLHF. The DNA for the CDR3 is TGTGCCAGCAGCCCCTCTCACAGGGGAAGAAATTCACCCCTCCACTTT. This chain uses TRBV7-6 with TRBJ1-6, with 7 bases lining up with TRBD1. Germline values: CDR1 SGHVS, CDR2 FNYEAQ. The length of the CDR3 is 16 residues. The ends lost 5 bases at V and 7 bases at J; junction bases unmatched: 11.

This chain connects TRBV29-1 to TRBJ2-3; 9 nucleotides match TRBD2. CDR1 SQVTM and CDR2 ANQGSEA come from the germline V gene. This CDR3 spans 16 amino acids. The J segment lost 3 bases and the V segment lost 5 bases, leaving 12 bases of the junction unmatched. CDR3 sequence (DNA): TGCAGCGTTACGGGACTAGCCCAGGAGCTAACAGATACGCAGTATTTT. Residues: CSVTGLAQELTDTQYF.